These 13 T cell receptor beta chains were all obtained from the same sample, sequenced in a study of breast tumors, draining lymph nodes, adjacent tissues. TCRdb independently ran MiXCR on the multiplex PCR reads; one entry per CDR3 protein. The table lists some 66,000 distinct CDR3 sequences, approximately 62% of them singletons. The sample comprised breast tumor tissue. The source of these receptors is a female donor with breast cancer. Some clones in this sample may be carry-over from other donors' samples.

The chain couples TRBV7-9 to TRBJ2-3; weak D call: TRBD2 (5 bases). V was shortened by 6 bases and J by 0 bases, with 19 bases between the two germline ends. This CDR3 comprises 17 residues. Germline loops: CDR1 SEHNR, CDR2 FQNEAQ (reference sequence). The CDR3, as DNA: TGTGCCAGCAGTGCGGGCCTCCAGGCTGTGAGCACAGATACGCAGTATTTT. It yields the protein CASSAGLQAVSTDTQYF.

This rearrangement joins TRBV13 to TRBJ1-6, with D perhaps TRBD1 (5 bases). This CDR3 is 17 amino acids long. Trimming left V 2 bases short and J 8 bases short, with 19 bases between. Germline assignment: CDR1 PRHDT and CDR2 FYEKMQ (reference sequence). CDR3 bases: TGTGCCAGCAGCTTAAGGGGAACAGAAGGACTGGATTCACCCCTCCACTTT. Residues: CASSLRGTEGLDSPLHF.

The V call is TRBV11-1, the J call TRBJ2-2, with D perhaps being TRBD1 or TRBD2 (6 bases each). V was cut by 1 base and J by 10 bases, with 13 bases left in between. The germline gives CDR1 SGHAT, CDR2 FQDESV (reference sequence). The CDR3 runs 14 residues. The CDR3 nucleotides are TGTGCCAGCAGCTTAGGGGGGGCGCGCGAGGAGCTGTTTTTT. It is translated as CASSLGGAREELFF.

Ten or more counts support this clonotype. The chain uses TRBV29-1 and TRBJ2-1; tentative D call: TRBD1 (5 bases). CDR1 and CDR2 from the germline V gene are SQVTM and ANQGSEA. CDR3 length: 14 amino acids. Trimming removed 4 bases from V and 7 bases from J, with 17 bases in between. CDR3 in DNA: TGCAGCGTTGTTTACTACTTAGGGGTAAATGAGCAGTTCTTC. This translates into CSVVYYLGVNEQFF.

Notes on this clonotype: Being one base from a much bigger clone, this may be a read error. The J gene is TRBJ2-5, the V gene TRBV6-2 or TRBV6-3, with unresolved D. V was pared by 5 bases and J by 5 bases, with 9 bases between. The CDR3 contains 12 residues. Per the germline V gene, CDR1 is MNHEY and CDR2 is SVGEGT. The CDR3 DNA reads TGTGCCAGCAGTCCCTTTACCGAGACCCAGTACTTC. Residues: CASSPFTETQYF.

This clonotype has at least ten counts. J is TRBJ2-5 and V is TRBV28; D might be TRBD2 (6 bases). V lost 10 bases to trimming and J lost 4 bases, with 16 bases between them. The CDR3 is 13 residues long. Germline V gene sequence: CDR1 MDHEN, CDR2 SYDVKM. The CDR3 DNA follows: TGTGCCACTGTGGGGCGGAGGGGAGAGACCCAGTACTTC. It is translated as CATVGRRGETQYF.

The rearrangement uses TRBV20-1 and TRBJ1-2; D gene ambiguous. The CDR3 has 13 amino acids. Deletions cut 0 bases from V and 8 bases from J, with 13 bases between. The germline V gene encodes CDR1 DFQATT and CDR2 SNEGSKA (reference sequence). The CDR3 nucleotides read TGCAGTGCTAGAGATAGGCAGGAGCGGGGCTACACCTTC. Translation: CSARDRQERGYTF.

This clonotype was counted at least ten times. The chain has TRBV14 and TRBJ1-5; no definite D call. Germline V CDR1 and CDR2: SGHDN, FVKESK. This CDR3 region has 17 residues. Trimming took off 0 bases at V and 1 base at J, with 13 bases between the two ends. The CDR3 loop is CASSQDVPRSSNQPQHF. CDR3 sequence (DNA): TGTGCCAGCAGCCAAGACGTCCCCAGGTCCAGCAATCAGCCCCAGCATTTT.

The chain carries TRBV18 and TRBJ2-7; D is perhaps TRBD2 (5 bases). The CDR3 is 13 residues long. V gave up 3 bases and J gave up 4 bases, with 10 bases separating them. The germline CDR1 and CDR2 sequences are KGHSH and LQKENI. The CDR3 is CASSPDGVYEQYF. The CDR3 coding sequence is TGTGCCAGCTCACCCGACGGGGTGTACGAGCAGTACTTC.

CDR3 sequence reads: CASSSLAGPRETQYF. The CDR3 region has the DNA TGTGCCAGCAGCTCTCTAGCGGGACCGCGAGAGACCCAGTACTTC. The rearrangement uses TRBV7-9 and TRBJ2-5; TRBD2 aligns across 9 bases. The CDR3 runs 15 residues. CDR1 is SEHNR, CDR2 FQNEAQ, per germline (reference sequence). Germline trimming cut 4 bases from V and 4 bases from J; bases unmatched to any gene: 7. The full variable domain, its missing parts supplied by reference TRBV7-9 and TRBJ2-5, is DTGVSQNPRHKITKRGQNVTFRCDPISEHNRLYWYRQTLGQGPEFLTYFQNEAQLEKSRLLSDRFSAERPKGSFSTLEIQRTEQGDSAMYLCASSSLAGPRETQYFGPGTRLLVL.

This sequence joins TRBV20-1 and TRBJ2-5; 10 bases agree with TRBD1. This CDR3 is built from 15 residues. Unmatched junction bases numbered 7, after V lost 1 base and J lost 5 bases. The germline gives CDR1 DFQATT, CDR2 SNEGSKA (reference sequence). This chain's CDR3 is CSARGAGQGMETQYF. The CDR3 DNA reads TGCAGTGCTAGAGGAGCGGGACAGGGGATGGAGACCCAGTACTTC.

The genes are TRBV6-1 and TRBJ2-1; TRBD2 aligns across 13 bases. Germline V CDR1 and CDR2: MNHNS, SASEGT. With V trimmed by 1 base and J by 7 bases, 1 base remained unmatched. The CDR3 runs to 15 residues. The CDR3 loop is CASSEGTSGRNEQFF. CDR3 sequence (DNA): TGTGCCAGCAGTGAAGGGACTAGCGGGAGAAATGAGCAGTTCTTC.

The chain uses TRBV20-1 and TRBJ2-5; the match to TRBD2 covers 8 bases. The CDR3 is made up of 13 amino acids. Germline lookup yields CDR1 DFQATT and CDR2 SNEGSKA (reference sequence). V was pared by 5 bases and J by 7 bases, with 9 bases of the junction left unmatched. DNA for the CDR3: TGCAGTGCTCGTAGCGGGACCCCAGTGACCCAGTACTTC. It is translated as CSARSGTPVTQYF.